A selection of T cell receptor beta chains follows, all from one sample in a study of blood T cells in healthy people across ages. In TCRdb, the 5' RACE reads were re-called with MiXCR into one record per CDR3 protein. This sample yields around 990,000 distinct CDR3 sequences, of which roughly a quarter are seen a single time; approximately 0.7% belongs to the top ten. This sample also belongs to another study, concerning T cells of mothers and their children.

Sequencing was carried out using blood. These receptors all come from a girl between 2 and 10 years old in good health. Both conserved end residues are part of each CDR3. D genes are given only for firm matches. The size of a clone is reported for some rows only, either as once, few or many, or as a class for expanded clones.

TRBJ2-7 14 - TRBV7-8 - TGTGCCAGCAGCTTGGACCAATCTACCTACGAGCAGTACTTC CASSLDQSTYEQYF
TRBJ2-7 13 few TRBV29-1 TRBD2 TGCAGCGCCAAGCGGGAGTGGTCCTACGAGCAGTACTTC CSAKREWSYEQYF
TRBJ2-1 13 few TRBV7-9 - TGCGCCAGCAGCCAAAGAGGCGTCGGTGAGCAGTTCTTC CASSQRGVGEQFF
TRBJ1-2 14 - TRBV11-3 - TGTGCCAGCAGCTCCCGGGACAACTCTGGGGGCTACACCTTC CASSSRDNSGGYTF
TRBJ2-7 14 - TRBV5-1 - TGCGCCAGCGGATACACGGTTAGCTCCTACGAGCAGTACTTC CASGYTVSSYEQYF
TRBJ2-7 16 few TRBV4-1 TRBD2 TGCGCCAGCAGCCAAGAATCGGCGGGAGTAGTCTACGAGCAGTACTTC CASSQESAGVVYEQYF
TRBJ1-6 15 - TRBV27 - TGTGCCAGCAGTTTTCGCCGGGAGCTAAATTCACCCCTCCACTTT CASSFRRELNSPLHF
TRBJ1-2 13 few TRBV12-3/TRBV12-4 - TGTGCCAGCACTTCGACTCTTGACTATGGCTACACCTTC CASTSTLDYGYTF
TRBJ1-2 11 - TRBV12-3/TRBV12-4 - TGTGCCAGCAGTTTCCGTTATGGCTACACCTTC CASSFRYGYTF
TRBJ2-1 12 few TRBV7-2 - TGTGCCAGCAGCCAAAGCTACAATGAGCAGTTCTTC CASSQSYNEQFF
TRBJ2-1 14 - TRBV20-1 TRBD1 TGCAGTGCTACGGACAGGAGCTCCTACAATGAGCAGTTCTTC CSATDRSSYNEQFF
TRBJ2-7 15 - TRBV7-9 TRBD1 TGTGCCAGCAGCTTAGGTGGGACAGGAGCCTTAGGGCAGTACTTC CASSLGGTGALGQYF
TRBJ2-2 13 - TRBV20-1 - TGCAGTGCTAGAGATGGGCGGACCGGGGAGCTGTTTTTT CSARDGRTGELFF
TRBJ1-4 15 - TRBV6-5 - TGTGCCAGCAGTTACATCAGTGCAACTAATGAAAAACTGTTTTTT CASSYISATNEKLFF
TRBJ2-5 14 few TRBV5-6 TRBD1 TGTGCCAGCAGCTTGGGGCACAGGGGAGAGACCCAGTACTTC CASSLGHRGETQYF
TRBJ2-1 15 many TRBV29-1 - TGCAGCGTTGATGACGAGGGGGGTCCTGGGGGTGAGCAGTTCTTC CSVDDEGGPGGEQFF
TRBJ2-1 15 - TRBV5-1 - TGCGCCGGCAGCTTGGTAGAAGCGAGCTACAATGAGCAGTTCTTC CAGSLVEASYNEQFF
TRBJ2-2 17 few TRBV4-1 - TGCGCCAGCAGCCCTCCAGGGAAGGGAGCGAACACCGGGGAGCTGTTTTTT CASSPPGKGANTGELFF
TRBJ2-3 16 - TRBV5-1 TRBD2 TGCGCCAGCAGCTCTCTAGCGGGGGACGCCACAGATACGCAGTATTTT CASSSLAGDATDTQYF
TRBJ2-5 14 few TRBV14 - TGTGCCTGCAGCTTTGCCGGCGGTTGGGAGACCCAGTACTTC CACSFAGGWETQYF
TRBJ1-1 13 few TRBV11-2 TRBD1 TGTGCCAGCATCGGACAGGGACTGTCTGAAGCTTTCTTT CASIGQGLSEAFF
TRBJ2-1 14 few TRBV5-1 - TGCGCCAGCAGCTTAGGGGAAATCTACAATGAGCAGTTCTTC CASSLGEIYNEQFF
TRBJ2-1 15 - TRBV21-1 - TGTGCCAGCAGCAAAGAGAGCCGGAAATTAAATGAGCAGTTCTTC CASSKESRKLNEQFF
TRBJ1-4 17 - TRBV19 - TGTGCCAGTAGTATTTTCTCTGACGGACCCCGCAATGAAAAACTGTTTTTT CASSIFSDGPRNEKLFF
TRBJ1-1 15 - TRBV6-2/TRBV6-3 - TGTGCCAGCAGTTCGAGGGGAGATTCGAACACTGAAGCTTTCTTT CASSSRGDSNTEAFF
TRBJ2-7 16 few TRBV4-1 TRBD2 TGCGCCAGCAGCCAAGCCCTGACTAGCGTATCCTACGAGCAGTACTTC CASSQALTSVSYEQYF
TRBJ1-1 14 - TRBV29-1 - TGCAGCGTTGAATTGGTTGGGGGGAACACTGAAGCTTTCTTT CSVELVGGNTEAFF
TRBJ2-7 19 - TRBV7-8 TRBD1 TGTGCCAGCAGCCACGCCTCCAATCGACCGGGACAGGACTCCTACGAGCAGTACTTC CASSHASNRPGQDSYEQYF
TRBJ2-5 13 few TRBV29-1 - TGCAGCGTCACCGACAGGTTAGGGGAGACCCAGTACTTC CSVTDRLGETQYF
TRBJ2-3 16 - TRBV7-8 - TGTGCCAGCAGCCCAGGGAGCACGGGGGCAGCGGATACGCAGTATTTT CASSPGSTGAADTQYF
TRBJ1-2 14 - TRBV25-1 - TGTGCCTGCGGGAGGGGAGGGTCGAACTATGGCTACACCTTC CACGRGGSNYGYTF
TRBJ2-3 15 few TRBV2 - TGTGCCAGCACCCAGGGGAGGGGGCCCACAGATACGCAGTATTTT CASTQGRGPTDTQYF
TRBJ1-4 12 - TRBV12-3/TRBV12-4 - TGTGCCAGCAGCTTTTCGGTCGAAAAACTGTTTTTT CASSFSVEKLFF